This TCR beta chain is from a study of T cells of healthy individuals. One entry per CDR3 protein results from TCRdb running MiXCR on the 5' RACE reads. The sample has over 95,000 distinct CDR3 sequences, 17% seen once. This clonotype appeared a few times. V dropped 1 base and J dropped 3 bases, with 12 bases sitting between them. The CDR3 consists of 16 residues. Germline V lookup: CDR1 LNHNV, CDR2 YYDKDF (reference sequence). The chain joins TRBV15 to TRBJ2-2; D ambiguous. The TCR originated in a human donor in good health. In DNA, the CDR3 is TGTGCCACCAGCAGAGCATCTGGGATCGACACCGGGGAGCTGTTTTTT. Amino acids: CATSRASGIDTGELFF.